This entry lists 22 T cell receptor beta chains sequenced from one sample in a study of Graves' ophthalmopathy and Graves' hyperthyroidism. Amplification from RNA transcripts yielded the TCR beta CDR3 regions. Following a first-round RT-PCR that used HTBI primers, a second-round multiplex PCR was carried out. Each CDR3 protein is one row after TCRdb ran MiXCR on the multiplex PCR reads. The sample carries around 1.1 million distinct CDR3 sequences, roughly 35% recorded once. The sequencing sample was made of peripheral blood or thyroid tissue (not recorded which). These receptors were collected from an adult man with Graves' hyperthyroidism.

The V and J genes are TRBV25-1 and TRBJ1-5, with 8 positions matching TRBD1. J lost 4 bases, V lost 4 bases, and 12 bases had no gene match. The CDR3 has 17 amino acids. Germline V gene lookup returns CDR1 MGHDK and CDR2 SYGVNS. Here the CDR3 DNA reads TGTGCCAGCAGTGCTACATACGACAGGGGATGGAATCAGCCCCAGCATTTT. This codes for CASSATYDRGWNQPQHF.

V usage is TRBV6-5 and J usage is TRBJ1-1; 7 bases are a match to TRBD1. Unmatched junction bases numbered 11, after V lost 7 bases and J lost 6 bases. The CDR3 length is 14 residues. Germline loops: CDR1 MNHEY, CDR2 SVGAGI. The CDR3 region is CASNHLRGPAEAFF. The DNA for the CDR3 is TGTGCCAGCAATCACCTTAGGGGGCCCGCTGAAGCTTTCTTT.

The chain joins TRBV10-3 to TRBJ1-2, with D possibly TRBD1 on 5 matching bases. V was cut by 5 bases and J by 6 bases, with 16 bases left in between. This CDR3 contains 14 residues. Germline-derived CDR1 and CDR2 are ENHRY and SYGVKD. CDR3 in DNA: TGTGCCATCAGTCCGGTTAGGGGTGGCAATGGCTACACCTTC. This encodes CAISPVRGGNGYTF.

The genes are TRBV15 and TRBJ1-5; 8 nucleotides agree with TRBD1. CDR3 length: 15 amino acids. Germline values: CDR1 LNHNV, CDR2 YYDKDF (reference sequence). J gave up 6 bases and V 10 bases, and 14 bases lay outside the gene matches. CDR3 residues: CASREQGGASQPQHF. For the CDR3, the DNA is TGTGCCAGCAGAGAACAGGGGGGCGCGAGTCAGCCCCAGCATTTT.

CDR3 in DNA: TGTGCCAGCAGCTCAGGGCCCGGACAGACCTACGAGCAGTACTTC. This gives the protein CASSSGPGQTYEQYF. This rearrangement joins TRBV11-2 to TRBJ2-7; weak D call: TRBD1 (6 bases). CDR1 and CDR2 from the germline V gene are SGHAT and FQNNGV. V was clipped by 4 bases and J by 2 bases, with 15 bases between them. CDR3 size: 15 residues.

This clonotype appeared many times. J is TRBJ2-5 and V is TRBV7-2; the match to TRBD1 covers 12 bases. Germline CDR1 reads SGHTA; CDR2 reads FQGNSA. CDR3 length equals 16 residues. Germline trimming cut 2 bases from V and 4 bases from J; bases unmatched to any gene: 5. Here the CDR3 reads CASSLMGTGGGETQYF. Written as DNA, the CDR3 is TGTGCCAGCAGCTTAATGGGGACAGGGGGCGGAGAGACCCAGTACTTC.

In this sample, this clonotype turned up many times. This chain uses TRBV7-9 with TRBJ2-7; 11 bases are a match to TRBD2. In germline, CDR1 is SEHNR, CDR2 FQNEAQ (reference sequence). The length of the CDR3 is 16 residues. The junction had 6 bases not matched to a gene; V was cut back by 5 bases and J by 0 bases. CDR3 amino acids: CASSLLLAGVSYEQYF. The CDR3, as DNA: TGTGCCAGCAGCCTACTACTAGCGGGGGTCTCCTACGAGCAGTACTTC.

This clonotype was counted a few times. The rearrangement links TRBV6-2 or TRBV6-3 to TRBJ1-1; 11 bases match TRBD1. V was pared by 5 bases and J by 6 bases, with 11 bases of the junction left unmatched. This CDR3 has 16 residues. Germline CDR1 and CDR2: MNHEY and SVGEGT. The CDR3 is CASSKRTGGIDAEAFF. Written as DNA, the CDR3 is TGTGCCAGCAGTAAACGGACAGGGGGCATTGACGCTGAAGCTTTCTTT.

To note about this clonotype: This sequence may be a read error, since a much larger clone differs from it by one base. This chain joins TRBV20-1 and TRBJ2-7; tentative D call: TRBD1 (6 bases). The ends were cut back, 5 bases at V and 5 bases at J, with 19 bases in the middle. The V gene's germline CDR1 is DFQATT and CDR2 SNEGSKA (reference sequence). The CDR3 is 14 amino acids. This chain's CDR3 is CSAGDAPTGNEQYF. Written as DNA, the CDR3 is TGCAGTGCTGGCGACGCTCCCACAGGGAACGAGCAGTACTTC.

The chain links TRBV12-3 or TRBV12-4 to TRBJ2-3, with 8 bases aligning to TRBD2. CDR3 length equals 15 residues. J lost 1 base, V lost 4 bases, and 4 bases had no gene match. The DNA for the CDR3 is TGTGCCAGCAGTTCCCCGACTAGCGGCACAGATACGCAGTATTTT. Encoded protein: CASSSPTSGTDTQYF.

This clonotype was picked up many times. The J gene is TRBJ1-1, the V gene TRBV20-1; 8 bases match TRBD1. V trimming: 6 bases; J trimming: 6 bases; junction bases outside the gene matches: 9. Germline V lookup: CDR1 DFQATT, CDR2 SNEGSKA (reference sequence). The CDR3 has 13 residues. The CDR3 DNA follows: TGCAGTGCACCGCAGGGGGCCTCACCTGAAGCTTTCTTT. Its protein is CSAPQGASPEAFF.

The gene calls are TRBV6-2 or TRBV6-3 and TRBJ2-7; 10 bases match TRBD1. This CDR3 comprises 15 residues. With 7 bases clipped from V and 3 bases from J, the junction kept 9 bases outside the gene matches. Germline V gene data show CDR1 as MNHEY and CDR2 as SVGEGT. CDR3 sequence reads: CASMQWGQGNYEQYF. As DNA, the CDR3 is TGTGCCAGCATGCAGTGGGGACAGGGGAACTACGAGCAGTACTTC.

This clonotype was seen at least ten times. V is TRBV4-1 and J is TRBJ2-5, with 14 bases lining up with TRBD2. Germline V CDR1 and CDR2: MGHRA, YSYEKL. The CDR3 is 17 residues long. Trimming removed 2 bases from V and 5 bases from J; junction bases left unmatched: 7. CDR3 nucleotide sequence: TGCGCCAGCAGCCAACTCGGACTAGCGGGAGGAGTGGAGACCCAGTACTTC. Translated: CASSQLGLAGGVETQYF.

This clonotype was found many times. J is TRBJ2-7 and V is TRBV2, with 7 bases matching TRBD2. J lost 2 bases, V lost 8 bases, and 12 bases had no gene match. There are 15 residues in the CDR3. Germline CDR1 reads SNHLY; CDR2 reads FYNNEI. CDR3 sequence reads: CASASLADETYEQYF. In nucleotides, the CDR3 is TGTGCCAGCGCTAGTCTAGCGGATGAGACCTACGAGCAGTACTTC.

This rearrangement joins TRBV29-1 to TRBJ2-5; the D is unclear. CDR1 is SQVTM, CDR2 ANQGSEA, per germline. The CDR3 has 12 residues. V lost 0 bases and J 7 bases, leaving 9 bases between the germline ends. This chain's CDR3 is CSVEDKSTTQYF. In DNA, the CDR3 is TGCAGCGTTGAAGATAAAAGCACGACCCAGTACTTC.

This rearrangement joins TRBV9 to TRBJ2-7; D not certain. V lost 3 bases and J lost 1, with 8 bases in between. Germline V CDR1 and CDR2: SGDLS, YYNGEE. The CDR3 loop spans 13 amino acids. CDR3 bases: TGTGCCAGCAGCGCCCAAAATTCCTACGAGCAGTACTTC. Its translation: CASSAQNSYEQYF.

The chain uses TRBV6-2 or TRBV6-3 and TRBJ2-7; the D gene is possibly TRBD2 (7 bases). This CDR3 comprises 18 residues. Trimming removed 7 bases at V and 6 bases at J, with 31 bases between. Germline V gives CDR1 MNHEY, CDR2 SVGEGT. CDR3 region: CASNGQPLHWRERREQYF. The CDR3 coding sequence is TGTGCCAGCAACGGACAGCCGCTCCACTGGCGGGAGCGTCGCGAGCAGTACTTC.

V is TRBV24-1 and J is TRBJ2-5, with D possibly TRBD1 on 6 matching bases. The closer fit of TRBJ2-1 to the DNA end suggests the J call may be wrong. The CDR3 loop spans 12 amino acids. Germline CDR1 reads KGHDR; CDR2 reads SFDVKD. CDR3 in amino acids: CATSWLGGEQFF. CDR3 nucleotide sequence: TGTGCCACCAGCTGGTTAGGGGGTGAGCAGTTCTTC.

This clonotype occurred many times. The V call is TRBV7-2, the J call TRBJ2-2; D is possibly TRBD2 (6 bases). Germline V CDR1 and CDR2: SGHTA, FQGNSA. Trimming pared 4 bases from V and 7 bases from J, leaving 10 bases between. The CDR3 spans 13 residues. This chain's CDR3 is CASSSQEGGELFF. For the CDR3, the DNA is TGTGCCAGCAGCTCCCAGGAGGGCGGGGAGCTGTTTTTT.

A remark on this clonotype: A clone one base away is much larger, so this may be a read error. Without the conserved terminal phenylalanine or tryptophan, this CDR3 likely stems from a read error. The V and J genes are TRBV25-1 and TRBJ1-1; no clear D gene. CDR3 length equals 17 residues. The germline V gene encodes CDR1 MGHDK and CDR2 SYGVNS. The V end lost 6 bases, the J end lost 0 bases, and 20 bases lay between the germline ends. The CDR3 sequence is CASSQLVGSRVNTEAFS. The CDR3 DNA reads TGTGCCAGCAGCCAACTAGTAGGGAGCAGAGTGAACACTGAAGCTTTCTCT.

This clonotype appeared a single time. A single base separates this from a much larger clone, so it may be a read error. The V and J genes are TRBV19 and TRBJ2-7; D not certain. The CDR3 is made up of 15 amino acids. Germline CDR1 is LNHDA and CDR2 is SQIVND (reference sequence). Trimming took 1 base from V and 5 from J, leaving 15 bases between them. The CDR3 sequence: CASSIGDPRPNEQYF. As DNA, the CDR3 is TGTGCCAGTAGTATAGGAGACCCTCGCCCCAACGAGCAGTACTTC.

The chain employs TRBV19 and TRBJ2-7; D is unclear. Trimming stripped 9 bases from V and 9 bases from J, with 21 bases between. CDR1 and CDR2 from the germline V gene are LNHDA and SQIVND (reference sequence). This CDR3 region has 13 residues. CDR3 bases: TGTGCCAGCAGCCTCACGCCGAGGATAACGCAGTACTTC. The encoded protein is CASSLTPRITQYF.